One and the same sample provided the 20 T cell receptor beta chains below, sequenced in a study of T cell responses to AZD1222 COVID-19 vaccine. Using immunoSEQ multiplex PCR, the repertoire was profiled, and TCRdb retains in-frame clones only, with some absent. Of 130,000 to 150,000 clones listed, roughly 88% are singletons. Sequencing used peripheral blood, obtained 28 days after the second dose of the MenACWY control vaccine. These receptors were collected from an adult who received the MenACWY meningococcal vaccine as a control.

V and J are TRBV4-1 and TRBJ2-1; 8 bases are shared with TRBD1. V lost 5 bases and J lost 6; bases outside the gene matches: 9. This CDR3 spans 15 amino acids. Germline V gene data show CDR1 as MGHRA and CDR2 as YSYEKL. The CDR3 DNA reads as TGCGCCAGCAGCTCGCACAGGGGGTCGGTCAATGAGCAGTTCTTC. It specifies CASSSHRGSVNEQFF.

The CDR3 sequence is CASSLHRETEAFF. CDR3 coding DNA: TGTGCCAGCAGCTTACACAGGGAGACTGAAGCTTTCTTT. The chain has TRBV7-3 and TRBJ1-1, with D maybe TRBD1 (6 bases). CDR1 and CDR2 (germline): SGHTA, FQGTGA. The CDR3 spans 13 residues. The V end was cut by 2 bases, the J end by 5 bases, with 9 bases between.

The chain uses TRBV19 and TRBJ2-7; 8 bases line up with TRBD2. From germline, CDR1 is LNHDA and CDR2 SQIVND (reference sequence). J lost 2 bases, V lost 2 bases, and 5 bases had no gene match. CDR3 length equals 15 residues. In DNA, the CDR3 is TGTGCCAGTAGTATACAAGCTAGCGGGCCCTACGAGCAGTACTTC. This codes for CASSIQASGPYEQYF. The whole variable domain, filled in from reference TRBV19 and TRBJ2-7, reads DGGITQSPKYLFRKEGQNVTLSCEQNLNHDAMYWYRQDPGQGLRLIYYSQIVNDFQKGDIAEGYSVSREKKESFPLTVTSAQKNPTAFYLCASSIQASGPYEQYFGPGTRLTVT.

The chain employs TRBV11-3 and TRBJ2-7; perhaps D is TRBD1 or TRBD2 (6 bases each). The germline CDR1 and CDR2 sequences are SGHNT and YENEEA. Deletions cut 3 bases from V and 5 bases from J, with 8 bases between. This CDR3 is 12 amino acids long. This chain's CDR3 is CASSLGGHEQYF. CDR3 DNA sequence: TGTGCCAGCAGCTTGGGGGGCCACGAGCAGTACTTC.

V and J are TRBV14 and TRBJ2-7; maybe TRBD1 (5 bases). V lost 2 bases, J lost 4 bases, and 6 bases lay in between. The CDR3 length is 12 residues. The germline gives CDR1 SGHDN, CDR2 FVKESK. DNA of the CDR3: TGTGCCAGCAGCCAAACAGGATACGAGCAGTACTTC. Translated: CASSQTGYEQYF.

The chain joins TRBV4-3 to TRBJ1-6, with a weak D call TRBD1 (5 bases). This CDR3 contains 16 residues. V lost 0 bases to trimming and J lost 7 bases, with 13 bases between them. Per the germline V gene, CDR1 is LGHNA and CDR2 is YSLEER. Written as DNA, the CDR3 is TGCGCCAGCAGCCAAGATTATGTAGGGGCAAATTCACCCCTCCACTTT. Amino acids: CASSQDYVGANSPLHF.

V usage is TRBV7-9 and J usage is TRBJ1-1, with D perhaps matching TRBD1 (6 bases). The CDR3 has 14 residues. V was clipped by 5 bases and J by 5 bases, with 15 bases between them. The germline V gene has CDR1 SEHNR and CDR2 FQNEAQ (reference sequence). This chain's CDR3 is CASSISQGITEAFF. CDR3 nucleotide sequence: TGTGCCAGCAGCATATCACAGGGCATAACTGAAGCTTTCTTT. Based on the CDR3 plus reference TRBV7-9 and TRBJ1-1, the full variable domain is DTGVSQNPRHKITKRGQNVTFRCDPISEHNRLYWYRQTLGQGPEFLTYFQNEAQLEKSRLLSDRFSAERPKGSFSTLEIQRTEQGDSAMYLCASSISQGITEAFFGQGTRLTVV.

V usage is TRBV2 and J usage is TRBJ1-6; D might be TRBD1 (5 bases). Trimming took 8 bases from V and 7 from J, leaving 6 bases between them. The germline V gene encodes CDR1 SNHLY and CDR2 FYNNEI. The CDR3 is 11 residues long. CDR3 DNA: TGTGCCAGCGGGGGGAATTCACCCCTCCACTTT. This codes for CASGGNSPLHF.

V usage is TRBV11-2 and J usage is TRBJ2-7; D is perhaps TRBD2 (5 bases). The length of the CDR3 is 17 residues. Deletions cut 2 bases from V and 3 bases from J, with 20 bases between. Germline V gene lookup returns CDR1 SGHAT and CDR2 FQNNGV. The DNA for the CDR3 is TGTGCCAGCAGCTTACAGACGGGCAGGCCGAGGGACTACGAGCAGTACTTC. Amino acids: CASSLQTGRPRDYEQYF.

The rearrangement uses TRBV4-2 and TRBJ1-5, with 7 bases lining up with TRBD1. This CDR3 region has 15 residues. Germline-derived CDR1 and CDR2 are LGHNA and YNFKEQ. V dropped 4 bases and J dropped 4; count of bases not matched to a gene: 7. This chain's CDR3 is CASSLRQGGNQPQHF. CDR3 DNA: TGTGCCAGCAGCCTACGACAGGGTGGAAATCAGCCCCAGCATTTT.

This chain links TRBV9 with TRBJ1-2; D is possibly TRBD1 (5 bases). V gave up 0 bases and J gave up 4 bases, with 10 bases separating them. Looked up from germline, CDR1 is SGDLS and CDR2 is YYNGEE. This CDR3 has 14 amino acids. CDR3 in DNA: TGTGCCAGCAGCGTAGGTGAAGGGACCTATGGCTACACCTTC. This encodes CASSVGEGTYGYTF.

The chain couples TRBV3-1 (or the pseudogene TRBV3-2) to TRBJ2-4; D may be TRBD2 (5 bases). Germline V gene sequence: CDR1 LGHDT, CDR2 YNNKEL (reference sequence). This CDR3 is built from 14 residues. V lost 5 bases and J lost 1, with 9 bases in between. The CDR3 DNA follows: TGTGCCAGCAGCTCGGGATGGGCCAAAAACATTCAGTACTTC. Translated: CASSSGWAKNIQYF.

The rearrangement uses TRBV11-2 and TRBJ2-1; a possible D gene is TRBD2 (5 bases). This CDR3 contains 14 residues. Germline values: CDR1 SGHAT, CDR2 FQNNGV. Trimming cost V 3 bases and J 3 bases, with 9 bases left between them. CDR3 sequence reads: CASSFTGIYNEQFF. The CDR3 DNA reads TGTGCCAGCAGCTTCACGGGGATCTACAATGAGCAGTTCTTC.

This chain links TRBV9 with TRBJ2-7, with TRBD1 matching 10 bases. Germline assignment: CDR1 SGDLS and CDR2 YYNGEE. With V trimmed by 4 bases and J by 5 bases, 6 bases remained unmatched. This CDR3 spans 14 amino acids. CDR3 amino acids: CASSPRDRGDEQYF. CDR3 DNA: TGTGCCAGCAGCCCCCGGGACAGGGGCGACGAGCAGTACTTC.

This sequence joins TRBV12-3 or TRBV12-4 and TRBJ1-2; D remains unclear. V was shortened by 4 bases and J by 6 bases, with 6 bases between the two germline ends. The length of the CDR3 is 11 residues. Written as DNA, the CDR3 is TGTGCCAGCAGTTATCAGAATGGCTACACCTTC. Its translation: CASSYQNGYTF.

This chain uses TRBV12-3 or TRBV12-4 with TRBJ2-3; D is tentatively TRBD1 or TRBD2 (5 bases each). Trimming took 6 bases from V and 0 from J, leaving 7 bases between them. The CDR3 has 13 residues. The DNA of the CDR3 is TGTGCCAGCAGGGGGACCAGCACAGATACGCAGTATTTT. This translates into CASRGTSTDTQYF.

The chain couples TRBV7-3 to TRBJ1-1; D gene ambiguous. Trimming removed 0 bases at V and 5 bases at J, with 7 bases between. Germline CDR1 and CDR2: SGHTA and FQGTGA. The CDR3 is made up of 13 amino acids. The chain's CDR3 is CASSLTDGTEAFF. CDR3 nucleotides: TGTGCCAGCAGCTTAACGGACGGGACTGAAGCTTTCTTT.

V usage is TRBV4-3 and J usage is TRBJ1-6; D is undetermined. The germline V and J ends were trimmed by 3 bases and 0 bases, with 12 bases remaining between them. Germline V lookup: CDR1 LGHNA, CDR2 YSLEER. The CDR3 totals 17 residues. The CDR3 DNA follows: TGCGCCAGCAGCCAGGATCCGCAGAGCTCCTATAATTCACCCCTCCACTTT. Its protein is CASSQDPQSSYNSPLHF.

The chain employs TRBV2 and TRBJ2-7, with D perhaps being TRBD1 or TRBD2 (6 bases each). The CDR3 totals 14 residues. In germline, CDR1 is SNHLY, CDR2 FYNNEI. Trimming took off 4 bases at V and 4 bases at J, with 14 bases between the two ends. The CDR3 DNA follows: TGTGCCAGCAGTGGGGGGGCAGGAGCTTACGAGCAGTACTTC. It specifies CASSGGAGAYEQYF.

The chain joins TRBV2 to TRBJ1-6; no reliable D call. Trimming shortened V by 2 bases and J by 17 bases, and 16 bases separated the two germline ends. The CDR3 consists of 13 residues. CDR1 is SNHLY and CDR2 is FYNNEI in the germline V gene. The CDR3 loop reads CASSESSNSRVHF. The CDR3 DNA reads TGTGCCAGCAGTGAAAGTTCTAACAGCCGGGTCCACTTT.